The entry below describes one TCR beta chain. As yet, its antigen is unknown. Healthy Caucasians provided all donations. These data originate in a study of identical twins. Study results and caveats: The conclusions drew on cross-sectional statistical analysis instead of tracking the same donors.

The length of the CDR3 is 20 residues. J lost 5 bases, V lost 4 bases, and 21 bases had no gene match. From germline, CDR1 is SGHAT and CDR2 FQNNGV. The authors used template switching to add a universal primer site and gave cDNA unique molecular identifiers. TCRdb fed the 5' RACE reads into MiXCR, producing one record per CDR3 protein. The sample includes around 670,000 distinct CDR3 sequences, 6.1% of them seen just once. V usage is TRBV11-2 and J usage is TRBJ2-5, with 11 bases identical to TRBD2. The sequenced sample consisted of naive T cells sorted from blood. The origin of this receptor is a man between 18 and 35 years old in good health. The CDR3 loop reads CASSSNQIAGGGTHKETQYF. The CDR3 DNA sequence: TGTGCCAGCAGCTCCAACCAAATAGCGGGAGGGGGTACCCACAAGGAGACCCAGTACTTC.